This TCR beta chain stems from a study of sequential checkpoint blockade in melanoma. Treatment noted: randomized to nivolumab then ipilimumab (arm A) or the reverse (arm B). The V end lost 0 bases, the J end lost 4 bases, and 14 bases lay between the germline ends. Per the germline V gene, CDR1 is SGHDT and CDR2 is YYEEEE. The CDR3 spans 16 residues. Sequenced by immunoSEQ multiplex PCR; TCRdb stores in-frame clones only, minus some. The sample shows more than 9,500 clones, roughly 81% of them seen only once. The TCR was taken from a human donor with melanoma. J is TRBJ1-3 and V is TRBV5-6; D gene unclear. This specimen was CD8+ T cells sorted from blood (inferred from file names), taken from a patient given nivolumab and ipilimumab in sequence. As DNA, the CDR3 is TGTGCCAGCAGCTTGGCCGATGCGGTGGCAGGAAACACCATATATTTT. Encoded protein: CASSLADAVAGNTIYF. Full variable domain (outside the CDR3, taken from reference TRBV5-6 and TRBJ1-3): DAGVTQSPTHLIKTRGQQVTLRCSPKSGHDTVSWYQQALGQGPQFIFQYYEEEERQRGNFPDRFSGHQFPNYSSELNVNALLLGDSALYLCASSLADAVAGNTIYFGEGSWLTVV.